This T cell receptor (beta chain) comes out of a study of T cell responses to AZD1222 COVID-19 vaccine. The study, taken as a whole, reports: Reportedly, nearly half the spike-specific TCRs target unmutated variant regions. Repertoire sampling happened only post peak T cell response. Across the whole spike, CD4 TCRs peaked at regions 160-218 and 743-854. Recipients of two AZD1222 doses showed rising Spike-specific TCR breadth and depth.

Turning to this clone: The antigen remains undetermined.

Profiling relied on immunoSEQ multiplex PCR, and the TCRdb table lists in-frame clones only, not all of them. Of some 130,000 clones in the sample, 75% to 95% are singletons; the top ten hold 6.5% to 8.5%. Germline V lookup: CDR1 LGHNA, CDR2 YSLEER. The CDR3 consists of 15 residues. The V end lost 0 bases, the J end lost 2 bases, and 11 bases lay between the germline ends. The receptor was isolated from an adult in good health. The material was peripheral blood, obtained on day 0 of AZD1222 vaccination. The V and J genes are TRBV4-3 and TRBJ2-7; D possibly uses TRBD1 or TRBD2 (6 bases each). CDR3 bases: TGCGCCAGCAGCCAAGATACCGGGGGCGCCTACGAGCAGTACTTC. Amino acid sequence: CASSQDTGGAYEQYF.